This is a list of T cell receptor beta chains from one sample in a study of OX40 agonist ivuxolimab in advanced cancers. Method: immunoSEQ multiplex PCR; TCRdb's copy keeps in-frame clones and lacks some. This table holds about 89,000 clones, just over 90% found once. This specimen was CD4+ or CD8+ T cells sorted from blood, taken in a trial of the OX40 agonist ivuxolimab. All receptors derive from an adult with an advanced solid tumor such as melanoma, head and neck, liver or kidney cancer. Each CDR3 is given with its conserved first and last residue. A D gene is named only where the DNA matches it firmly. Clone size is not always given. Where it is, it says once, few, many or a class for expanded clones.

abundance	d_gene	v_gene	j_gene	CDR3aa	CDR3nt
-	TRBD1	TRBV5-1	TRBJ2-2	CASSLAAGGSNTGELFF	TGCGCCAGCAGCTTGGCGGCAGGGGGCTCGAACACCGGGGAGCTGTTTTTT
-	-	TRBV5-1	TRBJ2-3	CASSLVAGTDTQYF	TGCGCCAGCAGCTTGGTGGCAGGCACAGATACGCAGTATTTT
-	-	TRBV5-1	TRBJ1-3	CASSLNPTDSANSGNTIYF	TGCGCCAGCAGTTTAAACCCAACGGACAGCGCAAACTCTGGAAACACCATATATTTT
once	-	TRBV7-8	TRBJ2-7	CASSSFIETEQYF	TGTGCCAGCAGCTCCTTCATAGAAACCGAGCAGTACTTC
-	-	TRBV7-2	TRBJ2-3	CASSLGVTDTQYF	TGTGCCAGCAGCTTAGGGGTAACAGATACGCAGTATTTT
once	TRBD1	TRBV9	TRBJ1-1	CASTHQPGGEAFF	TGTGCCAGCACGCATCAGCCAGGGGGTGAAGCTTTCTTT
-	TRBD1	TRBV5-4	TRBJ1-4	CASSPGQGDEKLFF	TGTGCCAGCAGCCCGGGACAGGGGGATGAAAAACTGTTTTTT
-	-	TRBV10-3	TRBJ1-2	CAISGSQGRDYGYTF	TGTGCCATCAGTGGTTCACAGGGTCGGGACTATGGCTACACCTTC
-	-	TRBV10-3	TRBJ2-1	CAIGSTPYEQFF	TGTGCCATCGGGTCCACCCCATATGAGCAGTTCTTC
-	TRBD1	TRBV30	TRBJ2-7	CAWVGGQGFREQYF	TGTGCCTGGGTGGGGGGACAGGGCTTCCGCGAGCAGTACTTC
-	TRBD1	TRBV28	TRBJ2-7	CASTGMGTGDDEQYF	TGTGCCAGCACTGGAATGGGGACAGGGGATGACGAGCAGTACTTC
-	TRBD1	TRBV7-2	TRBJ2-2	CASSVQQGSPTNTGELFF	TGTGCCAGCAGCGTACAACAGGGGTCCCCGACGAACACCGGGGAGCTGTTTTTT
-	-	TRBV5-5	TRBJ2-7	CASSYEGDSSYEQYF	TGTGCCAGCAGCTACGAGGGGGACTCATCCTACGAGCAGTACTTC
-	-	TRBV27	TRBJ1-2	CASSSPSTGANYGYTF	TGTGCCAGCAGTTCCCCTTCGACAGGCGCTAACTATGGCTACACCTTC
-	-	TRBV6-1	TRBJ2-5	CASSVSREATQYF	TGTGCCAGCAGTGTTTCCAGGGAGGCGACCCAGTACTTC
-	-	TRBV11-2	TRBJ1-1	CASTLQGTEAFF	TGTGCCAGCACCCTTCAGGGCACTGAAGCTTTCTTT
-	-	TRBV7-9	TRBJ2-7	CASSFVAPSYEQYF	TGTGCCAGCAGCTTTGTGGCACCTTCCTACGAGCAGTACTTC
-	-	TRBV30	TRBJ2-5	CAWTKLRETQYF	TGTGCCTGGACCAAGCTGCGGGAGACCCAGTACTTC
-	TRBD1	TRBV20-1	TRBJ1-4	CSAMTGLKLFF	TGCAGTGCCATGACAGGGCTCAAACTGTTTTTT
few	-	TRBV5-8	TRBJ2-7	CASSPLPSANTYEQYF	TGTGCCAGCAGCCCCTTACCTAGCGCGAATACCTACGAGCAGTACTTC
-	-	TRBV4-2	TRBJ2-3	CASSQDAGVRTDTQYF	TGTGCCAGCAGCCAAGACGCCGGGGTTCGGACAGATACGCAGTATTTT
-	-	TRBV5-6	TRBJ2-5	CASSDTGSGETQYF	TGTGCCAGCAGCGACACAGGGAGCGGAGAGACCCAGTACTTC
-	TRBD1	TRBV5-1	TRBJ2-2	CASSEGQGAVFF	TGCGCCAGCAGCGAGGGACAGGGGGCGGTGTTTTTT
-	-	TRBV28	TRBJ2-1	CASSGHGGNEQFF	TGTGCCAGCAGCGGACACGGTGGCAATGAGCAGTTCTTC
-	-	TRBV29-1	TRBJ2-3	CSVELPPDTQYF	TGCAGCGTTGAACTGCCCCCCGATACGCAGTATTTT
-	-	TRBV4-3	TRBJ1-1	CASSLRLGETEAFF	TGCGCCAGCAGCCTGAGATTAGGCGAGACTGAAGCTTTCTTT
-	-	TRBV28	TRBJ2-7	CATKNPNPPQGYEQYF	TGTGCCACCAAAAATCCAAATCCCCCCCAGGGATACGAGCAGTACTTC
once	-	TRBV5-1	TRBJ2-3	CATNPGAYTDTQYF	TGCGCCACTAACCCGGGGGCCTACACAGATACGCAGTATTTT
-	-	TRBV5-3	TRBJ2-1	CARSLNDHYNEQFF	TGTGCCAGAAGCTTGAACGATCACTACAATGAGCAGTTCTTC